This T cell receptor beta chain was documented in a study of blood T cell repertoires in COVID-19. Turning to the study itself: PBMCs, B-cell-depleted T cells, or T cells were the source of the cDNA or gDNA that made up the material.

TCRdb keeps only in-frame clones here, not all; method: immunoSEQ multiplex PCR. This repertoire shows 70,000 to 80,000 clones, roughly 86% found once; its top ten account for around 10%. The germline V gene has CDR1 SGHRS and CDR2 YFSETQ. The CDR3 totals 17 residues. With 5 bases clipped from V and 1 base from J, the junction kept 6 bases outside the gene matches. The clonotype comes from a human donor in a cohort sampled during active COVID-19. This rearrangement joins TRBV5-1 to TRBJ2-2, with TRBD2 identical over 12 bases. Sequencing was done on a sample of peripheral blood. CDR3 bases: TGCGCCAGCAGTCCAGGACTAGCGGGGATGAACACCGGGGAGCTGTTTTTT. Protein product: CASSPGLAGMNTGELFF.